Within the sample, the clone carrying this T cell receptor (beta chain) is medium-sized. As yet, its antigen is unknown. Using immunoSEQ multiplex PCR, the repertoire was profiled, and TCRdb retains in-frame clones only, with some absent. The table has roughly 50,000 clones, about 80% seen once. The sample is drawn from a study of PD-L1 blockade in urothelial cancer. The wider study: Most patients, about 85% of the roughly 29, were males with bladder-origin cancer.

The CDR3 contains 16 residues. Looked up from germline, CDR1 is SGDLS and CDR2 is YYNGEE. The trim removed 6 bases at V and 5 bases at J, leaving 9 bases unmatched. Overall study findings and caveats: Greater 3-week expansion of tumor-associated blood clones was recorded for durable-benefit patients.

Patient disease was locally advanced or metastatic urothelial carcinoma. The chain couples TRBV9 to TRBJ2-1, with 12 positions matching TRBD2. The sample in question was PBMCs, obtained around atezolizumab (anti-PD-L1) treatment. The clonotype originates from a man between 65 and 85 years old with urothelial cancer. The CDR3: CASTDRTSGTHNEQFF. The CDR3 nucleotides read TGTGCCAGCACCGACCGGACTAGCGGGACTCACAATGAGCAGTTCTTC.